The 17 T cell receptor beta chains presented below share a single source sample, sequenced in a study of blood T cell repertoires in COVID-19. TCRdb keeps only in-frame clones here, not all; method: immunoSEQ multiplex PCR. The table shows some 150,000 clones, with about 83% occurring only once. Sequenced material: peripheral blood. These receptors originate from a human donor in a cohort sampled during active COVID-19.

The J gene is TRBJ1-5, the V gene TRBV6-5, with D unclear. The CDR3 runs to 15 residues. From germline, CDR1 is MNHEY and CDR2 SVGAGI. The V end lost 6 bases, the J end lost 0 bases, and 12 bases lay between the germline ends. CDR3 sequence reads: CASRRAGSSNQPQHF. CDR3 bases: TGTGCCAGCAGACGAGCCGGGTCTAGCAATCAGCCCCAGCATTTT.

The chain couples TRBV2 to TRBJ2-4; 14 nucleotides agree with TRBD2. The V segment lost 8 bases and the J segment 0 bases; nucleotides outside the gene matches: 9. The germline V gene has CDR1 SNHLY and CDR2 FYNNEI. This CDR3 has 18 amino acids. DNA for the CDR3: TGTGCCAGCGGGACTAGCGGGAGTGGGGGGCTAGCCAAAAACATTCAGTACTTC. It codes for CASGTSGSGGLAKNIQYF.

This clone was observed once. The gene calls are TRBV5-4 and TRBJ2-3; D possibly corresponds to TRBD2 (5 bases). V was cut by 2 bases and J by 0 bases, with 7 bases left in between. The CDR3 length is 14 residues. Germline values: CDR1 SGHNT, CDR2 YYREEE (reference sequence). The CDR3 bases are TGTGCCAGCAGCTTTGACTATAGCACAGATACGCAGTATTTT. Protein sequence: CASSFDYSTDTQYF.

The chain links TRBV6-5 to TRBJ2-5; D is perhaps TRBD1 (6 bases). Trimming stripped 6 bases from V and 5 bases from J, with 13 bases between. The CDR3 contains 13 residues. Germline loops: CDR1 MNHEY, CDR2 SVGAGI. In nucleotides, the CDR3 is TGTGCCAGCAGACAGGGCCCACGGGAGACCCAGTACTTC. Translating it yields CASRQGPRETQYF.

The rearrangement uses TRBV18 and TRBJ1-5; D is undetermined. The CDR3 extends over 13 amino acids. CDR1 is KGHSH and CDR2 is LQKENI in the germline V gene. Deletions cut 3 bases from V and 7 bases from J, with 10 bases between. The CDR3 spells CASSPGEKQPQHF. The DNA for the CDR3 is TGTGCCAGCTCACCCGGGGAGAAACAGCCCCAGCATTTT.

The CDR3 spells CASSYSGQGIANTIYF. CDR3 DNA sequence: TGTGCCAGCAGTTACTCGGGTCAGGGTATAGCAAACACCATATATTTT. The genes are TRBV6-5 and TRBJ1-3; tentative D call: TRBD1 (5 bases). The CDR3 is made up of 16 amino acids. Looked up from germline, CDR1 is MNHEY and CDR2 is SVGAGI. Deletions cut 0 bases from V and 6 bases from J, with 15 bases between.

The rearrangement links TRBV29-1 to TRBJ2-5, with D maybe TRBD2 (7 bases). The CDR3 totals 13 residues. V was cut by 3 bases and J by 4 bases, with 12 bases left in between. In germline, CDR1 is SQVTM, CDR2 ANQGSEA. The CDR3 DNA reads as TGCAGCGTTGACGGGGGAGGGGGAGAGACCCAGTACTTC. This sequence encodes CSVDGGGGETQYF. Combining the CDR3 with reference TRBV29-1 and TRBJ2-5 gives the whole variable domain SAVISQKPSRDICQRGTSLTIQCQVDSQVTMMFWYRQQPGQSLTLIATANQGSEATYESGFVIDKFPISRPNLTFSTLTVSNMSPEDSSIYLCSVDGGGGETQYFGPGTRLLVL.

This rearrangement joins TRBV11-2 to TRBJ1-4; tentatively, D is TRBD1 (5 bases). CDR3 length: 15 amino acids. Germline V gene lookup returns CDR1 SGHAT and CDR2 FQNNGV. Trimming cost V 7 bases and J 0 bases, with 12 bases left between them. The DNA of the CDR3 is TGTGCCAGCACCGCGGCGGGGCCAACTAATGAAAAACTGTTTTTT. Amino acids: CASTAAGPTNEKLFF.

The rearrangement joins TRBV19 to TRBJ2-7; possible D gene TRBD2, 6 bases. V dropped 5 bases and J dropped 3 bases, with 20 bases sitting between them. The CDR3 is 16 residues long. The germline V gene has CDR1 LNHDA and CDR2 SQIVND (reference sequence). The CDR3 DNA follows: TGTGCCAGTAGTCGAGGGTTAGCGGCCTTCCTCTACGAGCAGTACTTC. Amino acid sequence: CASSRGLAAFLYEQYF.

The chain is built from TRBV18 and TRBJ2-3, with 13 nucleotides matching TRBD2. Germline CDR1 and CDR2: KGHSH and LQKENI. V dropped 3 bases and J dropped 5; count of bases not matched to a gene: 5. This CDR3 has 16 residues. The CDR3 protein is CASSPGTSGTVDTQYF. Here the CDR3 DNA reads TGTGCCAGCTCACCGGGGACTAGCGGGACGGTAGATACGCAGTATTTT.

The chain is built from TRBV28 and TRBJ2-5; 7 bases match TRBD1. The V gene end was trimmed by 2 bases and the J gene end by 5 bases; junction bases not matched to a gene: 8. This CDR3 spans 15 amino acids. Germline lookup yields CDR1 MDHEN and CDR2 SYDVKM. The CDR3 DNA reads TGTGCCAGCAGTTTACCCGGGACAGCAGGGGAGACCCAGTACTTC. Translating it yields CASSLPGTAGETQYF.

There are a few counts of this clone. V is TRBV9 and J is TRBJ1-2; TRBD1 aligns across 7 bases. Unmatched junction bases numbered 13, after V lost 6 bases and J lost 8 bases. Germline V CDR1 and CDR2: SGDLS, YYNGEE. This CDR3 region has 14 residues. The CDR3 is CASKGDRVQGGYTF. CDR3 in DNA: TGTGCCAGCAAAGGGGACAGAGTACAAGGCGGCTACACCTTC.

Notes on this clone: In the same sample, other DNA sequences code for this CDR3. J is TRBJ2-7 and V is TRBV3-1 (or the pseudogene TRBV3-2), with D hard to call. CDR3 size: 13 residues. In germline, CDR1 is LGHDT, CDR2 YNNKEL (reference sequence). V was shortened by 1 base and J by 6 bases, with 10 bases between the two germline ends. In DNA, the CDR3 is TGTGCCAGCAGCCAAGCACGAGGTGGCGAGCAGTACTTC. It specifies CASSQARGGEQYF.

The chain employs TRBV30 and TRBJ2-7; 7 bases agree with TRBD1. The CDR3 sequence is 14 residues long. V lost 2 bases, J lost 3 bases, and 7 bases stayed unmatched. The germline V gene has CDR1 GTSNPN and CDR2 SVGIG (reference sequence). CDR3 sequence (DNA): TGTGCCTGGAGTCCCCCGGGACAGAACTACGAGCAGTACTTC. Encoded protein: CAWSPPGQNYEQYF. Looking up the rest from reference TRBV30 and TRBJ2-7 gives the full variable domain: SQTIHQWPATLVQPVGSPLSLECTVEGTSNPNLYWYRQAAGRGLQLLFYSVGIGQISSEVPQNLSASRPQDRQFILSSKKLLLSDSGFYLCAWSPPGQNYEQYFGPGTRLTVT.

V is TRBV5-6 and J is TRBJ2-1; 9 bases match TRBD2. CDR1 and CDR2 (germline): SGHDT, YYEEEE. The V and J ends lost 7 bases and 1 base, in that order; junction bases with no gene match: 15. The CDR3 loop spans 18 amino acids. The DNA of the CDR3 is TGTGCCAGCCGCCGCGGCGGGAGGGGCCCCGGGTCCTACAATGAGCAGTTCTTC. This translates into CASRRGGRGPGSYNEQFF.

The rearrangement joins TRBV5-1 to TRBJ1-1; 7 bases align to TRBD1. From germline, CDR1 is SGHRS and CDR2 YFSETQ. J lost 3 bases, V lost 0 bases, and 5 bases had no gene match. CDR3 size: 15 residues. This CDR3 reads CASSLEGGADTEAFF. Here the CDR3 DNA reads TGCGCCAGCAGCTTGGAAGGGGGCGCCGACACTGAAGCTTTCTTT.

The chain has TRBV30 and TRBJ1-5; 7 positions agree with TRBD1. The germline V gene encodes CDR1 GTSNPN and CDR2 SVGIG (reference sequence). After removal of 7 bases from V and 11 bases from J, the junction contained 11 bases not matched to a gene. The CDR3 runs to 12 residues. Here the CDR3 DNA reads TGTGCCTATCAGACAGGGCCCACGGCCCAGCATTTT. This encodes CAYQTGPTAQHF.